Sequencing of this T cell receptor beta chain was carried out in a study of blood T cell repertoires in COVID-19. At the level of the study: The origin of the acute and convalescent COVID-19 samples was the United States, Italy and Spain. PBMCs, B-cell-depleted T cells, or T cells provided the cDNA or gDNA that made up the material.

This clone was detected only once. Per the study methods: Counts of nucleated cells, estimated from reference gene primer amplification, were obtained. The assay was immunoSEQ multiplex PCR, and TCRdb's table has in-frame clones only and misses some. The DNA gave D and trimming, while V, J and clone size come from that table. Among 150,000 to 200,000 clones listed, approximately 90% were seen once. Germline loops: CDR1 SGHVS, CDR2 FNYEAQ. V dropped 5 bases and J dropped 0; count of bases not matched to a gene: 10. The CDR3 spans 16 residues. This TCR was recovered from a human donor in a cohort sampled during active COVID-19. The J gene is TRBJ2-7, the V gene TRBV7-6; 7 bases are a match to TRBD2. Sequenced material: peripheral blood. Here the CDR3 reads CASSPIQRGSSYEQYF. In DNA, the CDR3 is TGTGCCAGCAGCCCTATACAGCGGGGCAGCTCCTACGAGCAGTACTTC.